The 15 T cell receptor beta chains reported below all come from one sample, sequenced in a study of T cells in Graves' hyperthyroidism and ophthalmopathy. RNA transcripts served as the template for amplifying TCR beta CDR3 regions. First-round RT-PCR of the TCR CDR3 relied on the HTBI primer set. One entry per CDR3 protein results from TCRdb running MiXCR on the multiplex PCR reads. The data hold 500,000 to 650,000 distinct CDR3 sequences, with roughly 14% observed a single time. The sample comprised blood. Source of these receptors: a woman between 45 and 60 years old with Graves' ophthalmopathy.

Notes on this clonotype: At one boundary the junction diverges from the germline segment, which might be a read error. This rearrangement joins TRBV12-3 or TRBV12-4 to TRBJ1-2, with unresolved D. This CDR3 has 18 amino acids. CDR3: CASSLGPLREELEYGYTF. CDR3 bases: TGTGCCAGCAGCTTAGGCCCGCTGAGGGAAGAACTCGAGTATGGCTACACCTTC.

This chain links TRBV4-1 with TRBJ1-2, with D possibly TRBD1 on 6 matching bases. Germline-derived CDR1 and CDR2 are MGHRA and YSYEKL. Trimming stripped 7 bases from V and 8 bases from J, with 20 bases between. This CDR3 has 14 residues. The CDR3 DNA sequence: TGCGCCAGCATCGAACAGGGAGGGGGAACGGGCTACACCTTC. Translated, it gives CASIEQGGGTGYTF.

The chain is built from TRBV5-5 and TRBJ2-1; tentative D call: TRBD2 (5 bases). The CDR3 runs to 16 residues. V was cut by 4 bases and J by 2 bases, with 16 bases left in between. Germline CDR1 and CDR2: SGHKS and YYEKEE (reference sequence). CDR3 nucleotide sequence: TGTGCCAGCAGCCCTCGGAGGTCAGCTCCCTACAATGAGCAGTTCTTC. Protein: CASSPRRSAPYNEQFF.

This clonotype appeared many times. The rearrangement uses TRBV15 and TRBJ2-5; D assignment may be TRBD1 or TRBD2 (5 bases each). The CDR3 covers 14 residues. V was cut by 6 bases and J by 0 bases, with 11 bases left in between. The V gene's germline CDR1 is LNHNV and CDR2 YYDKDF (reference sequence). The CDR3 here is CATSEGRNQETQYF. In DNA form, the CDR3 reads TGTGCCACCAGTGAGGGACGGAACCAAGAGACCCAGTACTTC. The complete variable domain, with remaining parts taken from reference TRBV15 and TRBJ2-5, reads DAMVIQNPRYQVTQFGKPVTLSCSQTLNHNVMYWYQQKSSQAPKLLFHYYDKDFNNEADTPDNFQSRRPNTSFCFLDIRSPGLGDTAMYLCATSEGRNQETQYFGPGTRLLVL.

The sample holds many counts of this clonotype. This rearrangement joins TRBV28 to TRBJ1-6, with D possibly matching TRBD1 (5 bases). The CDR3 loop spans 16 amino acids. Trimming shortened V by 2 bases and J by 4 bases, and 12 bases separated the two germline ends. Germline CDR1 and CDR2: MDHEN and SYDVKM. This CDR3 reads CASSLNGGNYNSPLHF. CDR3 in DNA: TGTGCCAGCAGTTTAAATGGGGGTAATTATAATTCACCCCTCCACTTT.

This clonotype was observed a few times. The chain joins TRBV20-1 to TRBJ2-1, with TRBD2 matching 11 bases. In germline, CDR1 is DFQATT, CDR2 SNEGSKA (reference sequence). The V and J ends lost 0 bases and 6 bases, in that order; junction bases with no gene match: 7. This CDR3 contains 16 residues. The CDR3 here is CSAREGSGGGVNEQFF. The CDR3 DNA reads as TGCAGTGCTAGAGAAGGTAGCGGGGGGGGGGTCAATGAGCAGTTCTTC.

The sample holds many counts of this clonotype. This chain uses TRBV11-3 with TRBJ2-1; no clear D. Deletions cut 2 bases from V and 4 bases from J, with 12 bases between. CDR1 is SGHNT and CDR2 is YENEEA in the germline V gene. The CDR3 spans 15 residues. The CDR3, as DNA: TGTGCCAGCAGCTTAATGGTGGGTACTTACAATGAGCAGTTCTTC. Amino acid sequence: CASSLMVGTYNEQFF.

This clonotype was observed many times. This chain connects TRBV27 to TRBJ2-5; 8 nucleotides agree with TRBD2. Germline V lookup: CDR1 MNHEY, CDR2 SMNVEV (reference sequence). V shed 10 bases, J shed 2 bases, and the junction held 9 bases outside the gene matches. The CDR3 is 14 residues long. The CDR3 DNA is TGTGCCACCAGAGGGGCGGGGGGTCAAGAGACCCAGTACTTC. Its protein is CATRGAGGQETQYF.

This clonotype was recorded many times. CDR3 sequence: CASSRGGGELFF. CDR3 sequence (DNA): TGTGCCAGCAGCCGGGGGGGCGGGGAGCTGTTTTTT. The chain carries TRBV7-3 and TRBJ2-2; 8 bases align to TRBD2. The V and J ends lost 5 bases and 7 bases, in that order; junction bases with no gene match: 0. The CDR3 covers 12 residues. From germline, CDR1 is SGHTA and CDR2 FQGTGA.

This sequence joins TRBV7-3 and TRBJ2-5, with 10 bases matching TRBD2. The V segment lost 3 bases and the J segment 2 bases; nucleotides outside the gene matches: 6. The germline CDR1 and CDR2 sequences are SGHTA and FQGTGA. The CDR3 covers 16 residues. CDR3 protein: CASSFWTSGYQETQYF. Written as DNA, the CDR3 is TGTGCCAGCAGCTTCTGGACTAGCGGATATCAAGAGACCCAGTACTTC.

This clonotype was observed at least ten times. The V and J genes are TRBV6-1 and TRBJ1-2, with TRBD1 matching over 11 bases. Germline CDR1 is MNHNS and CDR2 is SASEGT. This CDR3 is 15 amino acids long. V dropped 2 bases and J dropped 4; count of bases not matched to a gene: 3. CDR3 sequence reads: CASSEMGQGVYGYTF. CDR3 bases: TGTGCCAGCAGTGAAATGGGACAGGGGGTCTATGGCTACACCTTC.

This clonotype was detected a few times. V usage is TRBV18 and J usage is TRBJ1-2, with 7 bases fitting TRBD1. CDR3 length: 15 amino acids. V shed 3 bases, J shed 4 bases, and the junction held 8 bases outside the gene matches. Germline V gene lookup returns CDR1 KGHSH and CDR2 LQKENI. The CDR3 loop is CASSPAQGVGYGYTF. The DNA of the CDR3 is TGTGCCAGCTCACCTGCCCAGGGGGTTGGCTATGGCTACACCTTC.

This clonotype has ten or more counts. The chain combines TRBV24-1 with TRBJ2-1, with D uncertain. The CDR3 covers 16 residues. Trimming pared 3 bases from V and 2 bases from J, leaving 13 bases between. Germline CDR1 KGHDR, CDR2 SFDVKD. CDR3 sequence reads: CATSDTPSGTYNEQFF. The CDR3, as DNA: TGTGCCACCAGTGATACCCCTAGTGGCACCTACAATGAGCAGTTCTTC.

This clonotype was detected only once. Possible read error: a much larger clone is one base away. This chain uses TRBV12-3 or TRBV12-4 with TRBJ2-7; no definite D call. The CDR3 is 14 residues long. Trimming pared 4 bases from V and 3 bases from J, leaving 13 bases between. This CDR3 is CASSSSEPVYEQYF. The CDR3 nucleotides read TGTGCCAGCAGTTCGTCGGAGCCGGTCTACGAGCAGTACTTC.

V gene TRBV7-3 combines with J gene TRBJ2-7; TRBD1 matches 10 bases. V shed 4 bases and J 2 bases; nucleotides not matched to a gene: 8. Germline CDR1 SGHTA, CDR2 FQGTGA. This CDR3 region has 16 residues. This CDR3 reads CASSSTGTGAAYEQYF. The CDR3 DNA is TGTGCCAGCAGCTCTACCGGGACAGGGGCCGCCTACGAGCAGTACTTC.